Listed below are T cell receptor beta chains from one sample, sequenced in a study of OX40 agonist ivuxolimab in advanced cancers. The method was immunoSEQ multiplex PCR; TCRdb's version includes in-frame clones alone and lacks a portion of them. The sample lists about 75,000 clones; around 83% were seen once. The specimen was CD4+ or CD8+ T cells sorted from blood, collected in a trial of the OX40 agonist ivuxolimab. These receptor sequences come from an adult with an advanced solid tumor such as melanoma, head and neck, liver or kidney cancer. The CDR3 runs from the conserved cysteine through the conserved F or W. The order of the fields is D gene, J gene, V gene, clone size, CDR3 protein, CDR3 DNA. A D gene is named only where the DNA matches it firmly. Some rows mark clone size as missing; the rest say once, few, many or name a class of expanded clone.

. | TRBJ1-5 | TRBV27 | once | CASSLLGPNQPQHF | TGTGCCAGCAGTTTATTGGGACCCAATCAGCCCCAGCATTTT
TRBD1 | TRBJ2-7 | TRBV6-5 | . | CASSPTGQEEYEQYF | TGTGCCAGCAGTCCGACGGGACAGGAGGAATACGAGCAGTACTTC
. | TRBJ2-4 | TRBV11-2 | . | CASSPGPGTGIQYF | TGTGCCAGCAGCCCAGGGCCCGGAACAGGCATTCAGTACTTC
. | TRBJ1-5 | TRBV5-5 | . | CASSLGFRTRPDQPQHF | TGTGCCAGCAGCTTGGGGTTTCGGACACGACCAGATCAGCCCCAGCATTTT
. | TRBJ2-2 | TRBV5-6 | . | CASSSFWQGATGELFF | TGTGCCAGCAGTAGTTTTTGGCAGGGTGCCACCGGGGAGCTGTTTTTT
TRBD1 | TRBJ2-3 | TRBV25-1 | . | CASGRQGRYTDTQYF | TGTGCCAGCGGAAGACAGGGAAGGTACACGGATACGCAGTATTTT
. | TRBJ2-7 | TRBV6-1 | . | CASTRGAGNYEQYF | TGTGCCAGCACCCGGGGGGCGGGAAACTACGAGCAGTACTTC
. | TRBJ2-7 | TRBV7-9 | . | CASSSPRAGDYEQYF | TGTGCCAGCAGCTCCCCCCGGGCAGGGGACTACGAGCAGTACTTC
TRBD1 | TRBJ1-2 | TRBV6-6 | . | CASSAPYGQGGYGYTF | TGTGCCAGCAGTGCCCCCTATGGACAGGGGGGCTATGGCTACACCTTC
. | TRBJ2-5 | TRBV27 | . | CASSRDRNQETQYF | TGTGCCAGCAGTAGAGACAGGAACCAAGAGACCCAGTACTTC
. | TRBJ1-1 | TRBV11-2 | . | CASSLQVNTEAFF | TGTGCCAGCAGCTTACAAGTGAACACTGAAGCTTTCTTT
TRBD1 | TRBJ2-5 | TRBV11-2 | . | CASSLNRGETQYF | TGTGCCAGCAGCTTGAACAGGGGGGAGACCCAGTACTTC
. | TRBJ1-1 | TRBV2 | . | CASNNRQASTEAFF | TGTGCCAGCAATAATCGACAGGCGAGCACTGAAGCTTTCTTT
. | TRBJ2-5 | TRBV7-9 | . | CASSSSSETQYF | TGTGCCAGCAGCTCGTCCAGTGAGACCCAGTACTTC
. | TRBJ2-2 | TRBV5-1 | . | CASSLDRNTGELFF | TGCGCCAGCAGCTTGGACAGGAACACCGGGGAGCTGTTTTTT
. | TRBJ1-2 | TRBV29-1 | . | CSVEGSQAWYGYTF | TGCAGCGTTGAAGGGTCCCAGGCTTGGTATGGCTACACCTTC
. | TRBJ2-7 | TRBV28 | . | CASSLGGSVYEQYF | TGTGCCAGCAGTTTAGGGGGCAGTGTCTACGAGCAGTACTTC
TRBD1 | TRBJ2-7 | TRBV27 | . | CASSHTDREYEQYF | TGTGCCAGCAGCCACACCGACAGGGAATACGAGCAGTACTTC
TRBD1 | TRBJ1-5 | TRBV28 | few | CATQGQGDQPQHF | TGTGCCACCCAGGGACAGGGCGATCAGCCCCAGCATTTT
. | TRBJ2-2 | TRBV5-1 | . | CASSLEALAGELFF | TGCGCCAGCAGCTTGGAGGCGTTAGCCGGGGAGCTGTTTTTT
. | TRBJ2-5 | TRBV7-2 | few | CASSLGVKETQYF | TGTGCCAGCAGCTTAGGGGTAAAAGAGACCCAGTACTTC
TRBD1 | TRBJ2-7 | TRBV25-1 | . | CASTHSGGQGANEQYF | TGTGCCAGCACCCACTCGGGGGGACAGGGGGCCAACGAGCAGTACTTC
. | TRBJ1-5 | TRBV29-1 | . | CSATGGGSNQPQHF | TGCAGCGCAACGGGAGGGGGTAGCAATCAGCCCCAGCATTTT
TRBD2 | TRBJ2-5 | TRBV7-6 | once | CASSQGLAGVQETQYF | TGTGCCAGCAGCCAGGGACTAGCGGGGGTCCAAGAGACCCAGTACTTC
TRBD1 | TRBJ2-1 | TRBV4-1 | . | CASSPNRGTSDEQFF | TGCGCCAGCAGCCCGAACAGGGGAACGTCGGATGAGCAGTTCTTC
. | TRBJ2-7 | TRBV7-3 | . | CASSFGDEQYF | TGTGCCAGCAGCTTCGGGGACGAGCAGTACTTC
TRBD2 | TRBJ2-7 | TRBV28 | . | CASSRLAGSYEQYF | TGTGCCAGCAGCCGACTAGCGGGATCCTACGAGCAGTACTTC
. | TRBJ2-5 | TRBV5-1 | . | CASSLGYQETQYF | TGCGCCAGCAGCCTAGGTTATCAAGAGACCCAGTACTTC
TRBD1 | TRBJ1-4 | TRBV28 | . | CATTRGQAVEKLFF | TGTGCCACCACTAGGGGGCAGGCCGTTGAAAAACTGTTTTTT
TRBD2 | TRBJ2-5 | TRBV5-1 | . | CASSFAGVGETQYF | TGCGCCAGCAGCTTTGCGGGAGTTGGAGAGACCCAGTACTTC
TRBD1 | TRBJ2-5 | TRBV7-2 | . | CASSYSPNRGETQYF | TGTGCCAGCAGTTACTCTCCAAACAGGGGGGAGACCCAGTACTTC
TRBD1 | TRBJ2-7 | TRBV7-2 | . | CASSTRTGPSSYEQYF | TGTGCCAGCAGCACCCGGACAGGGCCGAGCTCCTACGAGCAGTACTTC
. | TRBJ2-7 | TRBV5-1 | . | CASSGAYEQYF | TGCGCCAGCAGCGGGGCCTACGAGCAGTACTTC
. | TRBJ2-2 | TRBV6-4 | . | CASSRFRGDTGELFF | TGTGCCAGCAGTCGGTTCAGGGGTGACACCGGGGAGCTGTTTTTT
TRBD1 | TRBJ1-2 | TRBV5-1 | . | CASSFTTGANYGYTF | TGCGCCAGCAGCTTTACGACAGGGGCTAACTATGGCTACACCTTC
TRBD1 | TRBJ2-7 | TRBV14 | . | CASSQRPGQGTYEQYF | TGTGCCAGCAGCCAGAGGCCGGGACAGGGAACCTACGAGCAGTACTTC
. | TRBJ1-2 | TRBV6-1 | . | CASVSRGESYGYTF | TGTGCCAGCGTCTCCAGGGGAGAGAGCTATGGCTACACCTTC
TRBD1 | TRBJ2-3 | TRBV29-1 | . | CSVGQGGTDTQYF | TGCAGCGTGGGACAGGGGGGAACAGATACGCAGTATTTT
TRBD1 | TRBJ1-1 | TRBV6-1 | . | CASKGQIFVNTEAFF | TGTGCCAGCAAGGGACAGATTTTCGTCAACACTGAAGCTTTCTTT
. | TRBJ2-7 | TRBV28 | . | CASSLLRILRYEQYF | TGTGCCAGCAGTTTACTAAGAATTCTCAGGTACGAGCAGTACTTC
. | TRBJ1-5 | TRBV15 | . | CATSRDPGSAQPQHF | TGTGCCACCAGCAGAGATCCAGGAAGCGCGCAGCCCCAGCATTTT
. | TRBJ2-3 | TRBV10-3 | . | CAINLDVTDTQYF | TGTGCCATCAACCTGGACGTCACAGATACGCAGTATTTT
. | TRBJ2-1 | TRBV5-4 | . | CASSLGAGVGEQFF | TGTGCCAGCAGCTTGGGGGCAGGGGTCGGTGAGCAGTTCTTC
. | TRBJ2-2 | TRBV4-1 | . | CASSLRQVMNTGELFF | TGCGCCAGCAGCTTGCGACAGGTGATGAACACCGGGGAGCTGTTTTTT
TRBD1 | TRBJ2-7 | TRBV28 | . | CASSSGQMSYEQYF | TGTGCCAGCAGTTCGGGACAGATGTCCTACGAGCAGTACTTC
. | TRBJ2-2 | TRBV25-1 | once | CASSRTGRTGELFF | TGTGCCAGCAGTCGCACAGGCCGCACCGGGGAGCTGTTTTTT
. | TRBJ1-5 | TRBV28 | . | CASSSQGYSNQPQHF | TGTGCCAGCAGTTCACAGGGTTATAGCAATCAGCCCCAGCATTTT
TRBD1 | TRBJ2-6 | TRBV19 | . | CATGQGVLVGANVLTF | TGTGCCACGGGACAGGGGGTGCTTGTAGGGGCCAACGTCCTGACTTTC
. | TRBJ2-2 | TRBV7-2 | . | CASSPQTGTGELFF | TGTGCCAGCAGCCCCCAGACTGGTACCGGGGAGCTGTTTTTT
. | TRBJ1-2 | TRBV7-9 | . | CASSPQETGWGYTF | TGTGCCAGCAGCCCACAGGAGACCGGATGGGGCTACACCTTC
. | TRBJ1-1 | TRBV14 | . | CASSQNLGDTEAFF | TGTGCCAGCAGCCAAAACCTTGGGGACACTGAAGCTTTCTTT
. | TRBJ1-2 | TRBV28 | . | CASSLNRVVGYGYTF | TGTGCCAGCAGTTTAAACAGGGTAGTCGGCTATGGCTACACCTTC
. | TRBJ1-4 | TRBV12-5 | . | CASGLVQGPDEKLFF | TGTGCTAGTGGTTTGGTGCAGGGTCCGGATGAAAAACTGTTTTTT
. | TRBJ1-2 | TRBV27 | . | CASSLSGANYGYTF | TGTGCCAGCAGTTTATCCGGGGCCAACTATGGCTACACCTTC
. | TRBJ2-2 | TRBV10-3 | . | CAISTASTGELFF | TGTGCCATCAGCACAGCCTCCACCGGGGAGCTGTTTTTT
TRBD1 | TRBJ2-7 | TRBV18 | . | CASSRGGGSYEQYF | TGTGCCAGCTCACGAGGGGGCGGGTCCTACGAGCAGTACTTC